These 11 T cell receptor beta chains came from one sample sequenced in a study of monozygotic twins with inflammatory bowel disease. Reprocessing the 5' RACE reads, TCRdb reports a single entry for every CDR3 protein and omits DNA. The sample's table shows over 150,000 distinct CDR3 sequences. Sequenced sample: blood. The receptors stem from a human donor with ulcerative colitis or Crohn's disease, or a healthy co-twin of an affected twin (not recorded which).

The CDR3 sequence is CASSLSGTPQETQYF. The rearrangement joins TRBV5-1 to TRBJ2-5; the TRBD1 assignment by TCRdb is unverifiable without DNA. CDR1 is SGHRS and CDR2 is YFSETQ in the germline V gene. The CDR3 length is 15 residues.

The chain has TRBV5-4 and TRBJ2-7. Germline CDR1 SGHNT, CDR2 YYREEE (reference sequence). The CDR3 contains 14 residues. The CDR3: CASSLGVGTYEQYF.

The chain's CDR3 is CASSFGARTVGKLFF. The V and J genes are TRBV12-3 or TRBV12-4 and TRBJ1-4; TCRdb picks TRBD1, but there is no DNA to check that call. The CDR3 loop spans 15 amino acids.

The chain carries TRBV20-1 and TRBJ2-1; the TCRdb D gene call, TRBD1, has no DNA to confirm it. This CDR3 is 15 amino acids long. CDR1 is DFQATT, CDR2 SNEGSKA, per germline (reference sequence). CDR3 residues: CSVQNAGAPVNEQFF.

The chain carries TRBV6-1 and TRBJ1-4. From germline, CDR1 is MNHNS and CDR2 SASEGT. CDR3 length: 14 amino acids. CDR3 amino acids: CASGEEATNEKLFF.

The chain couples TRBV19 to TRBJ2-2; the TCRdb D gene call, TRBD2, has no DNA to confirm it. This CDR3 is built from 15 residues. Germline loops: CDR1 LNHDA, CDR2 SQIVND (reference sequence). CDR3 region: CASTPTSVGTGELFF.

V gene TRBV7-8 combines with J gene TRBJ2-3; TCRdb designates TRBD2, a call that cannot be tested without DNA. The CDR3 extends over 15 amino acids. The germline V gene encodes CDR1 SGHVS and CDR2 FQNEAQ. The CDR3 loop reads CASILLAGGTDTQYF.

The gene calls are TRBV27 and TRBJ2-7. The germline gives CDR1 MNHEY, CDR2 SMNVEV (reference sequence). This CDR3 has 14 amino acids. The CDR3 here is CASSTPRDSYEQYF.

The genes are TRBV20-1 and TRBJ2-2; absent DNA, TCRdb's TRBD1 call cannot be checked. CDR3 length: 14 amino acids. The germline V gene encodes CDR1 DFQATT and CDR2 SNEGSKA (reference sequence). The CDR3 loop reads CSARPPGGSGELFF.

This chain joins TRBV7-7 and TRBJ2-1; TCRdb's D gene call, TRBD1, goes unchecked for lack of DNA. CDR1 and CDR2 from the germline V gene are SSHAT and FNYEAQ (reference sequence). The CDR3 length is 13 residues. CDR3 in amino acids: CASSRQEVDEQFF.

The chain uses TRBV2 and TRBJ2-5; TCRdb's D call, TRBD1, is unchecked because there is no DNA. Germline V lookup: CDR1 SNHLY, CDR2 FYNNEI. There are 15 residues in the CDR3. CDR3 in amino acids: CASSDSTGGTETQYF.